This TCR beta chain was recovered during a study of control samples from healthy donors and cancer patients (dated by TCRdb to 2019 to 2021). From its cysteine to its phenylalanine, the CDR3 spans 14 amino acids. Of the read, only the CDR3 DNA is kept; its 42 bases are in frame from base 1. CDR1 DFQATT and CDR2 SNEGSKA were looked up in the germline V gene (reference sequence). Between the V and J ends, shortened by 3 bases and 5 bases respectively, the junction contains 13 bases. This clone has a handful of counts. What this receptor recognizes is not known. No quality values exist for individual bases; no much larger clone is one base distant. Receptor amplification or capture employed the immunoSEQ multiplex PCR assay. TCRdb obtained this table from immuneACCESS and retained in-frame rearrangements with V and J assigned. These tables miss some clones; where compared with another copy, unresolved V genes account for less than half of the shortfall, and the remainder is unexplained. The sample table shows 80,000 to 85,000 clones, and 88% are seen once. The ten largest clones take up around 5.7% of the sample.

The sequence links TRBV20-1 to TRBJ2-2; the D segment cannot be called with confidence. The receptor was derived from a woman in her 50s in good health. Sequencing was done on a sample of blood. The nucleotides read TGCAGTGCTAGTATCTCTCAAGTGACCGGGGAGCTGTTTTTT. Translated, this gives CSASISQVTGELFF.